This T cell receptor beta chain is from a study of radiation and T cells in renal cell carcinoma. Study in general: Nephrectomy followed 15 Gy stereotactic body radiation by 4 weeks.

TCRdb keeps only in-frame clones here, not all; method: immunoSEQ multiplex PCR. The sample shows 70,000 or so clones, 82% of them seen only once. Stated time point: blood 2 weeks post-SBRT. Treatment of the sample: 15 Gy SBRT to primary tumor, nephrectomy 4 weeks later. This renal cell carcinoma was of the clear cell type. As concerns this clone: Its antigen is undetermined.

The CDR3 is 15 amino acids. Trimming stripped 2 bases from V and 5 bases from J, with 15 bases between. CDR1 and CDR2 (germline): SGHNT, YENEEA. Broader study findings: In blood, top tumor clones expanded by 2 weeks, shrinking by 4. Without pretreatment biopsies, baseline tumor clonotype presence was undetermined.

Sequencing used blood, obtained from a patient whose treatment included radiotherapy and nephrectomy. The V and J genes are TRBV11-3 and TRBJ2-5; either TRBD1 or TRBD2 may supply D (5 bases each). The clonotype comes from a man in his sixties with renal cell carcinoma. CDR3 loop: CASSLYSTGGETQYF. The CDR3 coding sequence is TGTGCCAGCAGCTTATACAGTACAGGCGGGGAGACCCAGTACTTC.